This passage covers 19 T cell receptor beta chains from one sample sequenced in a study of blood T cell repertoires in COVID-19. Profiled with immunoSEQ multiplex PCR; TCRdb holds only in-frame clones, not every one. The sample lists roughly 150,000 clones; 60% to 85% were seen once. The sample comprised peripheral blood. These receptors were obtained from a man aged 55 to 70 with acute or convalescent COVID-19.

This chain connects TRBV6-1 to TRBJ1-5, with D possibly TRBD1 on 5 matching bases. The CDR3 covers 14 residues. V lost 3 bases, J lost 12 bases, and 18 bases lay in between. Germline values: CDR1 MNHNS, CDR2 SASEGT. The CDR3, as DNA: TGTGCCAGCAGTGAGAACCGCCGCCAAGGGGACCAGCATTTT. This encodes CASSENRRQGDQHF.

V and J are TRBV3-1 (or the pseudogene TRBV3-2) and TRBJ2-2; D unclear. V lost 1 base to trimming and J lost 4 bases, with 13 bases between them. The V gene's germline CDR1 is LGHDT and CDR2 YNNKEL (reference sequence). CDR3 length: 16 amino acids. CDR3 region: CASSQAVAATTGELFF. CDR3 bases: TGTGCCAGCAGCCAAGCGGTAGCAGCGACCACCGGGGAGCTGTTTTTT.

This clone was observed a few times. The chain carries TRBV18 and TRBJ1-2; 9 positions agree with TRBD1. Trimming at V came to 4 bases and at J to 2 bases, leaving 5 bases not matched to a gene. Germline-derived CDR1 and CDR2 are KGHSH and LQKENI. The CDR3 length is 15 residues. CDR3 bases: TGTGCCAGCTCACAAGCGGGACAGGGAAACTATGGCTACACCTTC. Encoded protein: CASSQAGQGNYGYTF. The full variable domain, its missing parts supplied by reference TRBV18 and TRBJ1-2, is NAGVMQNPRHLVRRRGQEARLRCSPMKGHSHVYWYRQLPEEGLKFMVYLQKENIIDESGMPKERFSAEFPKEGPSILRIQQVVRGDSAAYFCASSQAGQGNYGYTFGSGTRLTVV.

V is TRBV5-5 and J is TRBJ1-4, with D hard to call. The germline V gene has CDR1 SGHKS and CDR2 YYEKEE (reference sequence). CDR3 size: 14 residues. V lost 1 base, J lost 3 bases, and 7 bases lay in between. CDR3 region: CASSLIDPNEKLFF. CDR3 bases: TGTGCCAGCAGCTTGATAGATCCTAATGAAAAACTGTTTTTT.

V is TRBV27 and J is TRBJ1-5; 9 positions agree with TRBD1. Trimming removed 8 bases from V and 6 bases from J; junction bases left unmatched: 5. Germline CDR1 and CDR2: MNHEY and SMNVEV (reference sequence). The CDR3 is 13 amino acids. Here the CDR3 reads CASSTGGTQPQHF. The CDR3 DNA reads as TGTGCCAGCTCAACAGGGGGCACTCAGCCCCAGCATTTT.

This chain links TRBV28 with TRBJ1-5, with 7 bases aligning to TRBD1. Trimming at V came to 5 bases and at J to 0 bases, leaving 4 bases not matched to a gene. The CDR3 has 15 residues. Germline V gene data show CDR1 as MDHEN and CDR2 as SYDVKM. The DNA for the CDR3 is TGTGCCAGCAGTGGACAGGCTTATAGCAATCAGCCCCAGCATTTT. This translates into CASSGQAYSNQPQHF.

The chain has TRBV6-5 and TRBJ2-7; 8 nucleotides match TRBD1. With 8 bases clipped from V and 2 bases from J, the junction kept 8 bases outside the gene matches. This CDR3 is 14 amino acids long. Germline CDR1 MNHEY, CDR2 SVGAGI. CDR3 nucleotides: TGTGCCAGCGGGAAGGGGACAGGTACCTACGAGCAGTACTTC. Translated, it gives CASGKGTGTYEQYF.

The genes are TRBV23-1 and TRBJ1-2, with D hard to call. Being an ORF, TRBV23-1 has a function that is uncertain. This CDR3 is built from 11 residues. Trimming pared 2 bases from V and 8 bases from J, leaving 6 bases between. The CDR3 sequence: CASSQGVGYTF. For the CDR3, the DNA is TGCGCCAGCAGTCAAGGAGTCGGCTACACCTTC.

A few counts support this clone. The CDR3 DNA reads as TGTGCCAGCAGCCAAGGCCGTGGGCAGGGGGACTTCTACGAGCAGTACTTC. It yields the protein CASSQGRGQGDFYEQYF. The V and J genes are TRBV14 and TRBJ2-7, with D tentatively TRBD1 (7 bases). CDR1 and CDR2 (germline): SGHDN, FVKESK. The CDR3 is 17 amino acids. Deletions cut 1 base from V and 3 bases from J, with 19 bases between. Using reference TRBV14 and TRBJ2-7 for the parts outside the CDR3, the full variable domain is EAGVTQFPSHSVIEKGQTVTLRCDPISGHDNLYWYRRVMGKEIKFLLHFVKESKQDESGMPNNRFLAERTGGTYSTLKVQPAELEDSGVYFCASSQGRGQGDFYEQYFGPGTRLTVT.

V is TRBV19 and J is TRBJ2-1; no definite D call. CDR3 length: 13 residues. Germline CDR1 reads LNHDA; CDR2 reads SQIVND (reference sequence). The ends were cut back, 8 bases at V and 0 bases at J, with 8 bases in the middle. CDR3 residues: CASATSSYNEQFF. CDR3 nucleotide sequence: TGTGCCAGTGCCACGAGCTCCTACAATGAGCAGTTCTTC.

The chain has TRBV18 and TRBJ2-7; 8 nucleotides align to TRBD1. Trimming took 3 bases from V and 5 from J; bases not matched to a gene: 6. CDR3 length: 14 residues. Germline CDR1 KGHSH, CDR2 LQKENI. CDR3 coding DNA: TGTGCCAGCTCACCTACAGGGGGATTCGACGAGCAGTACTTC. As protein: CASSPTGGFDEQYF.

This chain uses TRBV30 with TRBJ1-4; tentatively, D is TRBD1 (5 bases). Germline V lookup: CDR1 GTSNPN, CDR2 SVGIG (reference sequence). Between the trimmed V and J ends, which lost 0 bases and 8 bases, there was a span of 13 bases. The CDR3 has 14 amino acids. In nucleotides, the CDR3 is TGTGCCTGGAGTGTTGGGGGGATGGACGAAAAACTGTTTTTT. It yields the protein CAWSVGGMDEKLFF. The whole variable domain, filled in from reference TRBV30 and TRBJ1-4, reads SQTIHQWPATLVQPVGSPLSLECTVEGTSNPNLYWYRQAAGRGLQLLFYSVGIGQISSEVPQNLSASRPQDRQFILSSKKLLLSDSGFYLCAWSVGGMDEKLFFGSGTQLSVL.

The V gene is TRBV9, the J gene TRBJ2-3; D gene uncertain. Germline-derived CDR1 and CDR2 are SGDLS and YYNGEE. The CDR3 length is 14 residues. Deletions cut 1 base from V and 6 bases from J, with 12 bases between. The CDR3 here is CASSVQAFRDTQYF. The DNA of the CDR3 is TGTGCCAGCAGCGTACAGGCCTTCCGTGATACGCAGTATTTT.

This clone was observed a handful of times. This chain links TRBV6-5 with TRBJ1-6; D is possibly TRBD1 (5 bases). Per germline, CDR1 MNHEY and CDR2 SVGAGI. This CDR3 comprises 13 residues. The V and J ends lost 6 bases and 6 bases respectively, with 9 bases between them. CDR3 DNA: TGTGCCAGCAGCCGGACATCTAATTCACCCCTCCACTTT. Its translation is CASSRTSNSPLHF.

This chain connects TRBV6-2 or TRBV6-3 to TRBJ1-1; 8 bases line up with TRBD1. The CDR3 is made up of 17 amino acids. The junction had 11 bases not matched to a gene; V was cut back by 2 bases and J by 3 bases. Germline V lookup: CDR1 MNHEY, CDR2 SVGEGT. The DNA of the CDR3 is TGTGCCAGCAGTTACCCACTTCGGACAGGGAGGGACACTGAAGCTTTCTTT. Translated, it gives CASSYPLRTGRDTEAFF.

The V gene is TRBV7-3, the J gene TRBJ2-2, with 8 bases matching TRBD1. J lost 6 bases, V lost 0 bases, and 12 bases had no gene match. The germline V gene has CDR1 SGHTA and CDR2 FQGTGA. The CDR3 is made up of 18 amino acids. The DNA for the CDR3 is TGTGCCAGCAGCTTAACGACCCAAGGGCAGGGGGCGCCCGGGGAGCTGTTTTTT. This sequence encodes CASSLTTQGQGAPGELFF.

This chain joins TRBV4-3 and TRBJ1-5; no clear D. This CDR3 spans 16 amino acids. V was clipped by 0 bases and J by 3 bases, with 12 bases between them. Germline V lookup: CDR1 LGHNA, CDR2 YSLEER. The CDR3 loop reads CASSQDRTGYNQPQHF. CDR3 bases: TGCGCCAGCAGCCAAGATCGAACGGGGTACAATCAGCCCCAGCATTTT.

The J gene is TRBJ2-7, the V gene TRBV27; a possible D gene is TRBD2 (7 bases). The CDR3 length is 15 residues. Trimming removed 2 bases at V and 4 bases at J, with 15 bases between. Germline V lookup: CDR1 MNHEY, CDR2 SMNVEV (reference sequence). The DNA for the CDR3 is TGTGCCAGCAGTTTAGAGGGGGGGGCGTCGTACGAGCAGTACTTC. Translated: CASSLEGGASYEQYF.

This rearrangement joins TRBV5-4 to TRBJ2-5, with a possible D match to TRBD2 (6 bases). Trimming took off 4 bases at V and 9 bases at J, with 25 bases between the two ends. Germline V CDR1 and CDR2: SGHNT, YYREEE (reference sequence). The CDR3 covers 16 residues. The CDR3 loop is CASSPTGPQRWEAQYF. Here the CDR3 DNA reads TGTGCCAGCAGCCCGACCGGGCCCCAACGTTGGGAGGCCCAGTACTTC.